This TCR beta chain was found in a study of blood T cell repertoires in COVID-19. CDR3 size: 14 residues. Per germline, CDR1 SNHLY and CDR2 FYNNEI. The V end lost 3 bases, the J end lost 3 bases, and 8 bases lay between the germline ends. The data were produced by immunoSEQ multiplex PCR, yet TCRdb's version contains in-frame clones alone and is incomplete. The profile covers about 140,000 clones, with roughly four fifths appearing a single time and under 9.5% taken by the ten largest. The specimen sequenced was peripheral blood. The genes are TRBV2 and TRBJ2-2; possibly TRBD2 for D (6 bases). The TCR comes from a human donor in a cohort sampled during active COVID-19. The DNA for the CDR3 is TGTGCCAGCAGTGAGGAGGGGTACACCGGGGAGCTGTTTTTT. Protein: CASSEEGYTGELFF.